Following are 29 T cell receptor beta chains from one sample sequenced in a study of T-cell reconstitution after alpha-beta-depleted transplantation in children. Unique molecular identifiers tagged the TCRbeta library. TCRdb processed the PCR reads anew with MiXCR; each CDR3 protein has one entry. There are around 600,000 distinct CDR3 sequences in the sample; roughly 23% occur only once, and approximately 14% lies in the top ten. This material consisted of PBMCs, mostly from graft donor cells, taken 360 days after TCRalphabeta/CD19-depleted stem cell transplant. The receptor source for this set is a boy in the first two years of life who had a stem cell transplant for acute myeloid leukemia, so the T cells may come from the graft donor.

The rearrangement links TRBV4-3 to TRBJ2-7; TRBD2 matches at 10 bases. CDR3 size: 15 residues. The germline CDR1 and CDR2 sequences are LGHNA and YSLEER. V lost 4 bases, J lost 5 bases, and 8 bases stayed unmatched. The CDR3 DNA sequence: TGCGCCAGCAGCCCGGGGGGACTAGCGAGGAACGAGCAGTACTTC. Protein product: CASSPGGLARNEQYF.

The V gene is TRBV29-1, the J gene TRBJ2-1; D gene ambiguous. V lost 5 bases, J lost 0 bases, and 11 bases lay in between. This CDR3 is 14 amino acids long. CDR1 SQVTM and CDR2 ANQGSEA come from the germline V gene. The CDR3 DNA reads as TGCAGCGTTCCCGCAAAGCGCTCCTACAATGAGCAGTTCTTC. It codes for CSVPAKRSYNEQFF.

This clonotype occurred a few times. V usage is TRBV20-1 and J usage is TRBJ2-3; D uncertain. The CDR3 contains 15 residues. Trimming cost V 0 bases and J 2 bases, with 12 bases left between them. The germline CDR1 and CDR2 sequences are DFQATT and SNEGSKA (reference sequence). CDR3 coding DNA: TGCAGTGCTAGAGATGGGTCTCTGTTCACAGATACGCAGTATTTT. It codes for CSARDGSLFTDTQYF.

The DNA of the CDR3 is TGTGCCACCAGTGATTTTCCCGAGCGGGGGGCCACAGTTGATACGCAGTATTTT. It codes for CATSDFPERGATVDTQYF. This chain connects TRBV24-1 to TRBJ2-3, with 9 nucleotides matching TRBD2. In germline, CDR1 is KGHDR, CDR2 SFDVKD. This CDR3 has 18 amino acids. V dropped 1 base and J dropped 6; count of bases not matched to a gene: 13.

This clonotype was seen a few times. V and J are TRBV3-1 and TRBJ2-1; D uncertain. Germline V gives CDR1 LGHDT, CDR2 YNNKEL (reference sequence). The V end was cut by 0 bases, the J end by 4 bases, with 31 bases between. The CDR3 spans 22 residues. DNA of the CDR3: TGTGCCAGCAGCCAAGAGAGACGGCGACCTGCCCATCCCCCTAAGCGTTACAATGAGCAGTTCTTC. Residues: CASSQERRRPAHPPKRYNEQFF.

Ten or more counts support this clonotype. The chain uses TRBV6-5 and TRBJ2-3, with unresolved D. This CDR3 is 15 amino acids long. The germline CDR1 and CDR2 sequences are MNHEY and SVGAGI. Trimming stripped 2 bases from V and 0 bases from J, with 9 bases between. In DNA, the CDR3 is TGTGCCAGCAGTTACAGCAGGTGGAGCACAGATACGCAGTATTTT. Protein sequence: CASSYSRWSTDTQYF.

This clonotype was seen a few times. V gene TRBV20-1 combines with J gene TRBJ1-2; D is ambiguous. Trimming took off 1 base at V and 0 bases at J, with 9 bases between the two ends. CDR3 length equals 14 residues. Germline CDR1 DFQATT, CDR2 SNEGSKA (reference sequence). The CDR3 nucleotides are TGCAGTGCTAGAGCCAGAGAGTCTAACTATGGCTACACCTTC. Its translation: CSARARESNYGYTF.

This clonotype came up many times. The CDR3 nucleotides read TGCAGTGCTAGATCCAGACTTCCCCCTAATGAAAAACTGTTTTTT. This translates into CSARSRLPPNEKLFF. V gene TRBV20-1 combines with J gene TRBJ1-4; no reliable D call. CDR3 length: 15 residues. With 2 bases removed from V and 3 bases from J, the gap between germline ends came to 13 bases. Germline-derived CDR1 and CDR2 are DFQATT and SNEGSKA (reference sequence).

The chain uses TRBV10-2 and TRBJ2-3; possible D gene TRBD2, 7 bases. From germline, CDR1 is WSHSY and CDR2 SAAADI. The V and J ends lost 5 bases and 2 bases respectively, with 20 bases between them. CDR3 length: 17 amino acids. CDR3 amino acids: CASSFLGGGASTDTQYF. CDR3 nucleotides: TGCGCCAGCAGTTTCCTGGGAGGGGGGGCCTCCACAGATACGCAGTATTTT.

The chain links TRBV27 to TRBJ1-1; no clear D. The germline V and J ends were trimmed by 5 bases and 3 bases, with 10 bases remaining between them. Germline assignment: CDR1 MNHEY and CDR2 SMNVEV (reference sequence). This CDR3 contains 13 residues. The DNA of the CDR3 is TGTGCCAGCAGTCCCGAGGACGACACTGAAGCTTTCTTT. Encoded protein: CASSPEDDTEAFF.

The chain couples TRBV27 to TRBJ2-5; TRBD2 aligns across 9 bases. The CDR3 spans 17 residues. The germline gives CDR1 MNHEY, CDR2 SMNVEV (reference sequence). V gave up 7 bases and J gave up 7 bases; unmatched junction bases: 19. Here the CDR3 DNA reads TGTGCCAGCACCCTAAATGAAGCTAGCGGGGTTCGTGTGACCCAGTACTTC. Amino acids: CASTLNEASGVRVTQYF.

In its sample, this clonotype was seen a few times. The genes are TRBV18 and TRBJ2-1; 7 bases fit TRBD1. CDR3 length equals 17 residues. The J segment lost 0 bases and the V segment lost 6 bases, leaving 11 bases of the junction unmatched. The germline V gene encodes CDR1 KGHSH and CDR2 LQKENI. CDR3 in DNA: TGTGCCAGCTCCCAAGACAGGGTTTTGAGCTCCTACAATGAGCAGTTCTTC. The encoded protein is CASSQDRVLSSYNEQFF.

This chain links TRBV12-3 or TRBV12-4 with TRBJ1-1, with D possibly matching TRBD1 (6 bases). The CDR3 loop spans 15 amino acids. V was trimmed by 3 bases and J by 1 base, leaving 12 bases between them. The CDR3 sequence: CASSFRTVGNTEAFF. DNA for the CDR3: TGTGCCAGCAGTTTTCGGACAGTGGGGAACACTGAAGCTTTCTTT.

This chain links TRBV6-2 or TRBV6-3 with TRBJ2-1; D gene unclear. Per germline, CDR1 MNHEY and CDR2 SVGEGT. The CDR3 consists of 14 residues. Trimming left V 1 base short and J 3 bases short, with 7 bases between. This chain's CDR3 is CASSYWTSYNEQFF. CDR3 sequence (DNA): TGTGCCAGCAGTTACTGGACCAGCTACAATGAGCAGTTCTTC.

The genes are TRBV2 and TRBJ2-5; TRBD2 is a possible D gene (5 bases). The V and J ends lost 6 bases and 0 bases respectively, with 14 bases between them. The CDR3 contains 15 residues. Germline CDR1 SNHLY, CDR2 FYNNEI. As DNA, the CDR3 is TGTGCCAGCAGACTAGTTGGGATTAACCAAGAGACCCAGTACTTC. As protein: CASRLVGINQETQYF. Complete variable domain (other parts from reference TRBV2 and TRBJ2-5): EPEVTQTPSHQVTQMGQEVILRCVPISNHLYFYWYRQILGQKVEFLVSFYNNEISEKSEIFDDQFSVERPDGSNFTLKIRSTKLEDSAMYFCASRLVGINQETQYFGPGTRLLVL.

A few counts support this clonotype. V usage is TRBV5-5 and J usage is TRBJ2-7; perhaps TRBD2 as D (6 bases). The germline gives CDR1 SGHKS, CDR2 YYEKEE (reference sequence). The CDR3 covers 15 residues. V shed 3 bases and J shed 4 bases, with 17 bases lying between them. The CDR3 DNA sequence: TGTGCCAGCAGCTCCCTTAGCGGAACCTTTTACGAGCAGTACGTC. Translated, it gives CASSSLSGTFYEQYV.

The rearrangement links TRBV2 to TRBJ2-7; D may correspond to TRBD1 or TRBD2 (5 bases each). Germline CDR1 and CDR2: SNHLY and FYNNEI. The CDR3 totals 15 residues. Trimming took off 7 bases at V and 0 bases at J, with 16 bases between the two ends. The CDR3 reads CASKEEGLVSYEQYV. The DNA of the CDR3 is TGTGCCAGCAAAGAAGAGGGGCTCGTCTCCTACGAGCAGTACGTC.

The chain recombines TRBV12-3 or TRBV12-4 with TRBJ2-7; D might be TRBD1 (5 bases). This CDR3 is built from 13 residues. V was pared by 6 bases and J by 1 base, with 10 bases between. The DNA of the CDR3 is TGTGCCAGCAGCCCGACAGTTTCCTACGAGCAGTACTTC. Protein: CASSPTVSYEQYF.

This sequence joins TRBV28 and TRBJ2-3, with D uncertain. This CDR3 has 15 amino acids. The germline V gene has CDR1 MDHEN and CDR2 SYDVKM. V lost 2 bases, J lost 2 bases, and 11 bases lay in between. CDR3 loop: CASSLTWTSTDTQYF. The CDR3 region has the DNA TGTGCCAGCAGTTTAACGTGGACCTCCACAGATACGCAGTATTTT. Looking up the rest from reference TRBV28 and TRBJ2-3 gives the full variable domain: DVKVTQSSRYLVKRTGEKVFLECVQDMDHENMFWYRQDPGLGLRLIYFSYDVKMKEKGDIPEGYSVSREKKERFSLILESASTNQTSMYLCASSLTWTSTDTQYFGPGTRLTVL.

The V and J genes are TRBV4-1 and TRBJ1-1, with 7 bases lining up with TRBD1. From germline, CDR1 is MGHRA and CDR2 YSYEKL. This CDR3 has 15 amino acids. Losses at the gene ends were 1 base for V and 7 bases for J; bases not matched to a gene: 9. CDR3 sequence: CASSQGGTEYSEAFF. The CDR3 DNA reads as TGCGCCAGCAGCCAAGGGGGGACAGAATACAGTGAAGCTTTCTTT.

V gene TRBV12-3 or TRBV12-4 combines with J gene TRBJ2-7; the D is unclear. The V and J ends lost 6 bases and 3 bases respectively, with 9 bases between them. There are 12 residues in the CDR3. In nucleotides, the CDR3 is TGTGCCAGCAGACCGGACGGCTACGAGCAGTACTTC. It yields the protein CASRPDGYEQYF.

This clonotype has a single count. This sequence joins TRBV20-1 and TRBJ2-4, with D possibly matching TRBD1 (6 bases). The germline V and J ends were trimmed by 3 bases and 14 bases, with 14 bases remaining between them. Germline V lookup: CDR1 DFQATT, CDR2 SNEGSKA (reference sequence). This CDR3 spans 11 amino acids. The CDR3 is CSARRTAPEYF. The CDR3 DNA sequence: TGCAGTGCTAGGAGGACAGCACCGGAGTACTTC.

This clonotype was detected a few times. In nucleotides, the CDR3 is TGTGCCAGCAGCTGGTCGTTGGCGGCGGGGGACACCGGGGAGCTGTTTTTT. It specifies CASSWSLAAGDTGELFF. The chain couples TRBV6-5 to TRBJ2-2; TRBD2 matches at 7 bases. Germline-derived CDR1 and CDR2 are MNHEY and SVGAGI. CDR3 length: 17 residues. V was clipped by 6 bases and J by 3 bases; unmatched bases: 13.

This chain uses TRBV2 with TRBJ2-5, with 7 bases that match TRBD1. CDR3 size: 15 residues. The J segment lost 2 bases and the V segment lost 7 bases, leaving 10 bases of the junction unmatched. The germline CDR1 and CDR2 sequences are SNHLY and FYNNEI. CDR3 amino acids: CASTSQGQPQETQYF. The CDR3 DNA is TGTGCCAGCACTTCACAGGGGCAACCACAAGAGACCCAGTACTTC.

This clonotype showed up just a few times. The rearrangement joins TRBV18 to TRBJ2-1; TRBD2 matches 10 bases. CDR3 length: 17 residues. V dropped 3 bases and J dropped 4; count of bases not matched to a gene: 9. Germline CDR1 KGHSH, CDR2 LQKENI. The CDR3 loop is CASSPISLAGAYNEQFF. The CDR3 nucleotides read TGTGCCAGCTCACCTATCAGTCTAGCGGGGGCGTACAATGAGCAGTTCTTC.

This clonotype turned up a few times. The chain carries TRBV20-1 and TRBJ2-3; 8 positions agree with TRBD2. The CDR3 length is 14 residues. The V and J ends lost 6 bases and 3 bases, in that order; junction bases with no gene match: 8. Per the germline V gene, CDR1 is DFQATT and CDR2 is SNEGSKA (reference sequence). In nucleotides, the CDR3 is TGCAGTGCACGGGGGGGGAGTCGGACAGATACGCAGTATTTT. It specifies CSARGGSRTDTQYF.

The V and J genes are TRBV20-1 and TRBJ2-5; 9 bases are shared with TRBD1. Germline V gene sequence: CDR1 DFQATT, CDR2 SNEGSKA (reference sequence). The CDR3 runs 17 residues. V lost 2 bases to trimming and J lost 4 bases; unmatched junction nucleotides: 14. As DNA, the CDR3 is TGCAGTGCTAGACCCGGGACAGGGTTAGGGACGGGAGAGACCCAGTACTTC. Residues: CSARPGTGLGTGETQYF.

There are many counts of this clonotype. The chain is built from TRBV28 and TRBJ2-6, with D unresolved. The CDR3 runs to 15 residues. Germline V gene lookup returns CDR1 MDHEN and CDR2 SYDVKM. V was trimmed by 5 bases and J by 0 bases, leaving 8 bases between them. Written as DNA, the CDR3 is TGTGCCAGCAGTGGGATGGACTCTGGGGCCAACGTCCTGACTTTC. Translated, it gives CASSGMDSGANVLTF.

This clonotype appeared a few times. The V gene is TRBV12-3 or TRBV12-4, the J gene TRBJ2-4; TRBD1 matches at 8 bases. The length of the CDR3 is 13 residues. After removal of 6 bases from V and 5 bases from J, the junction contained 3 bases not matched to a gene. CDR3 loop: CASRTGDQNIQYF. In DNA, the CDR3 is TGTGCCAGCAGGACAGGGGACCAAAACATTCAGTACTTC.